This is a list of T cell receptor beta chains from one sample in a study of blood T cell repertoires in COVID-19. Generated by immunoSEQ multiplex PCR, the TCRdb table keeps only in-frame clones and is missing some. The sample lists around 250,000 clones, 88% occurring once. Sequencing was carried out using PBMCs or T cells enriched from blood (not recorded which). The receptors were gathered from a woman between 40 and 55 years old who had been exposed to COVID-19. Both conserved end residues are part of each CDR3. The D gene is left open where the match is weak. Expanded clones are given a class, and other clones once, few, many or no size at all.

V: TRBV29-1
J: TRBJ1-1
size: few
D: TRBD1
CDR3: CSAPSAPGQMNTEAFF
DNA: TGCAGCGCCCCCTCGGCGCCGGGACAGATGAACACTGAAGCTTTCTTT

V: TRBV7-2
J: TRBJ2-1
size: .
D: .
CDR3: CASSLVGGRNEQFF
DNA: TGTGCCAGCAGCTTAGTCGGAGGGAGGAATGAGCAGTTCTTC

V: TRBV16
J: TRBJ1-2
size: .
D: .
CDR3: CASSQRTENYGYTF
DNA: TGTGCCAGCAGCCAACGGACAGAAAACTATGGCTACACCTTC

V: TRBV19
J: TRBJ2-1
size: .
D: TRBD2
CDR3: CASKRLAGADEQFF
DNA: TGTGCCAGTAAAAGACTAGCGGGAGCCGATGAGCAGTTCTTC

V: TRBV7-3
J: TRBJ2-1
size: .
D: .
CDR3: CASSQPGGAQFF
DNA: TGTGCCAGCAGCCAGCCTGGGGGGGCTCAGTTCTTC

V: TRBV6-5
J: TRBJ2-7
size: .
D: .
CDR3: CASSLQGNEQYF
DNA: TGTGCCAGCAGCCTCCAGGGGAACGAGCAGTACTTC

V: TRBV5-1
J: TRBJ2-2
size: few
D: TRBD2
CDR3: CASSLIGTNPGELFF
DNA: TGTGCCAGCAGCTTGATTGGGACTAATCCCGGGGAGCTGTTTTTT

V: TRBV2
J: TRBJ2-5
size: .
D: .
CDR3: CASSVNPPHRVQVGETQYF
DNA: TGTGCCAGCAGTGTCAACCCCCCCCACAGGGTTCAAGTCGGTGAGACCCAGTACTTC

V: TRBV19
J: TRBJ1-4
size: once
D: TRBD1
CDR3: CASSPRGTGKEEKLFF
DNA: TGTGCCAGTAGTCCCAGGGGGACAGGCAAGGAAGAAAAACTGTTTTTT

V: TRBV7-9
J: TRBJ2-5
size: .
D: .
CDR3: CASSRSRTQYQETQYF
DNA: TGTGCCAGCAGTCGTAGCCGGACACAGTACCAAGAGACCCAGTACTTC

V: TRBV3-1/TRBV3-2
J: TRBJ2-1
size: .
D: TRBD2
CDR3: CASSHSLAGHIMFF
DNA: TGTGCCAGCAGCCACTCACTAGCGGGACATATAATGTTCTTC

V: TRBV5-3
J: TRBJ1-1
size: .
D: .
CDR3: CARSIGQQNTEAFF
DNA: TGTGCCAGAAGCATTGGACAGCAGAACACTGAAGCTTTCTTT

V: TRBV5-1
J: TRBJ1-3
size: once
D: .
CDR3: CASSLRSGLSSGNTIYF
DNA: TGCGCCAGCAGCTTACGTTCTGGGCTGAGCTCTGGAAACACCATATATTTT

V: TRBV19
J: TRBJ1-4
size: .
D: TRBD1
CDR3: CASSMTGLNNEKLFF
DNA: TGTGCCAGTAGTATGACAGGGCTGAATAATGAAAAACTGTTTTTT

V: TRBV3-1/TRBV3-2
J: TRBJ2-6
size: .
D: .
CDR3: CASSQLTGTGANVLTF
DNA: TGTGCCAGCAGCCAACTTACAGGGACTGGGGCCAACGTCCTGACTTTC

V: TRBV5-1
J: TRBJ2-3
size: .
D: TRBD2
CDR3: CASSFMTSGVDTQYF
DNA: TGCGCCAGCAGCTTCATGACTAGCGGGGTGGATACGCAGTATTTT

V: TRBV24-1
J: TRBJ2-1
size: .
D: TRBD2
CDR3: CATSDSGVAGGGLNEQFF
DNA: TGTGCCACCAGTGATTCCGGCGTCGCGGGGGGAGGGCTCAATGAGCAGTTCTTC

V: TRBV27
J: TRBJ2-2
size: .
D: TRBD2
CDR3: CASSLWVAGYTGELFF
DNA: TGTGCCAGCAGTTTATGGGTAGCGGGCTACACCGGGGAGCTGTTTTTT

V: TRBV3-1/TRBV3-2
J: TRBJ2-7
size: .
D: .
CDR3: CASRPGRSGVNSYEQYF
DNA: TGTGCCAGCCGTCCCGGGAGGTCAGGGGTAAACTCCTACGAGCAGTACTTC

V: TRBV13
J: TRBJ1-3
size: .
D: .
CDR3: CASSPAIYLGGTIYF
DNA: TGTGCCAGCAGCCCCGCGATTTATCTCGGGGGCACCATATATTTT

V: TRBV6-5
J: TRBJ2-1
size: .
D: TRBD1
CDR3: CASTTGWAHNEQFF
DNA: TGTGCCAGCACGACAGGGTGGGCCCACAATGAGCAGTTCTTC

V: TRBV30
J: TRBJ1-2
size: .
D: TRBD1
CDR3: CARARQGTNYGYTF
DNA: TGTGCCCGAGCGAGACAGGGAACTAACTATGGCTACACCTTC

V: TRBV6-5
J: TRBJ2-7
size: once
D: .
CDR3: CASSTGGGSYEQYF
DNA: TGTGCCAGCAGTACAGGCGGTGGCTCCTACGAGCAGTACTTC

V: TRBV4-2
J: TRBJ1-4
size: .
D: .
CDR3: CASSGGSLTGEKLFF
DNA: TGTGCCAGCAGCGGGGGGTCGTTAACCGGCGAAAAACTGTTTTTT

V: TRBV6-2/TRBV6-3
J: TRBJ1-6
size: .
D: TRBD1
CDR3: CASSSDRGLNSPLHF
DNA: TGTGCCAGCAGTTCGGACAGGGGGTTAAATTCACCCCTCCACTTT

V: TRBV10-1
J: TRBJ2-7
size: .
D: .
CDR3: CASSELGPGVYEQYF
DNA: TGCGCCAGCAGTGAGTTGGGTCCAGGGGTATACGAGCAGTACTTC

V: TRBV19
J: TRBJ1-2
size: .
D: .
CDR3: CASSIEGRGTYGYTF
DNA: TGTGCCAGTAGTATAGAGGGCCGGGGGACCTATGGCTACACCTTC

V: TRBV30
J: TRBJ2-1
size: .
D: .
CDR3: CAWSGQTLRNEQFF
DNA: TGTGCCTGGAGTGGTCAGACTCTACGGAATGAGCAGTTCTTC

V: TRBV11-3
J: TRBJ2-5
size: .
D: TRBD2
CDR3: CASSSLAGVGETQYF
DNA: TGTGCCAGCAGCTCCCTAGCGGGAGTCGGGGAGACCCAGTACTTC

V: TRBV24-1
J: TRBJ1-1
size: .
D: .
CDR3: CATSDSGVTEAFF
DNA: TGTGCCACCAGTGACTCAGGGGTAACTGAAGCTTTCTTT

V: TRBV20-1
J: TRBJ2-7
size: .
D: .
CDR3: CSATGNYEQYF
DNA: TGCTCCGCAACAGGGAACTACGAGCAGTACTTC

V: TRBV10-3
J: TRBJ1-1
size: .
D: .
CDR3: CAISGQIANTEAFF
DNA: TGTGCCATCAGTGGACAGATTGCCAACACTGAAGCTTTCTTT

V: TRBV27
J: TRBJ2-1
size: .
D: TRBD2
CDR3: CASSSLSGGKHEQFF
DNA: TGTGCCAGCAGCTCCCTTAGCGGGGGGAAGCATGAGCAGTTCTTC

V: TRBV28
J: TRBJ1-1
size: .
D: .
CDR3: CASSAVGVATEAFF
DNA: TGTGCCAGCAGTGCCGTAGGAGTGGCCACTGAAGCTTTCTTT

V: TRBV7-2
J: TRBJ1-1
size: once
D: .
CDR3: CASSPRGALMNTEAFF
DNA: TGTGCCAGCAGCCCACGGGGGGCCTTAATGAACACTGAAGCTTTCTTT

V: TRBV5-4
J: TRBJ2-7
size: .
D: .
CDR3: CASSTRDIENPYEQYF
DNA: TGTGCCAGCAGCACCCGGGACATCGAGAATCCCTACGAGCAGTACTTC

V: TRBV27
J: TRBJ2-2
size: .
D: .
CDR3: CASSLSRQPTGELFF
DNA: TGTGCCAGCAGTTTATCGAGGCAGCCCACCGGGGAGCTGTTTTTT

V: TRBV21-1
J: TRBJ1-4
size: once
D: .
CDR3: CASRKTGGSRELFF
DNA: TGTGCCAGCAGGAAGACAGGGGGCAGTCGTGAACTGTTTTTT

V: TRBV5-4
J: TRBJ1-1
size: once
D: .
CDR3: CASSSTAENTEAFF
DNA: TGTGCCAGCAGCTCCACCGCAGAGAACACTGAAGCTTTCTTT

V: TRBV28
J: TRBJ2-2
size: .
D: .
CDR3: CASRPQRQTGELFF
DNA: TGTGCCAGCAGACCCCAGCGGCAGACCGGGGAGCTGTTTTTT

V: TRBV7-9
J: TRBJ1-3
size: .
D: TRBD1
CDR3: CASSLPGTVSGNTIYF
DNA: TGTGCCAGCAGCTTACCCGGGACAGTCTCTGGAAACACCATATATTTT

V: TRBV11-3
J: TRBJ1-2
size: .
D: TRBD1
CDR3: CASSDTGGYGYTF
DNA: TGTGCCAGCAGTGACACAGGGGGCTATGGCTACACCTTC

V: TRBV5-8
J: TRBJ1-5
size: .
D: TRBD1
CDR3: CASSSGQVSNQPQHF
DNA: TGTGCCAGCAGCAGCGGACAGGTTAGCAATCAGCCCCAGCATTTT

V: TRBV18
J: TRBJ2-1
size: .
D: TRBD2
CDR3: CASAGTGPSGTSGIEQFF
DNA: TGTGCCAGCGCCGGGACAGGGCCCTCCGGGACTAGCGGGATTGAGCAGTTCTTC

V: TRBV4-2
J: TRBJ2-6
size: once
D: TRBD1
CDR3: CASSPRDRGRESGANVLTF
DNA: TGTGCCAGCAGCCCCCGAGACAGGGGGAGGGAGTCTGGGGCCAACGTCCTGACTTTC

V: TRBV4-3
J: TRBJ2-2
size: .
D: .
CDR3: CASSQDLPGFANTGELFF
DNA: TGCGCCAGCAGCCAAGATCTCCCCGGTTTCGCGAACACCGGGGAGCTGTTTTTT